This TCR beta chain appears in the sequencing data of a study of cytomegalovirus exposure and HLA in healthy donors. Study conclusions and caveats: TCR beta V segments were, for the most part, productive about 87% or about 30% of the time in an earlier analysis. Indistinguishable V segments, including TRBV6-2 and TRBV6-3, were excluded.

Regarding this clone: The antigen remains undetermined. Other DNA sequences in this sample translate to the same CDR3.

13 Jbeta primers and 60 Vbeta primers were used for the PCR. Measured with immunoSEQ multiplex PCR; TCRdb has only the in-frame clones, and not every one. The sample consists of about 72,000 clones, roughly four fifths of them appearing once. The CDR3 has 14 amino acids. CDR1 and CDR2 from the germline V gene are SGHRS and YFSETQ. J was trimmed by 1 base and V by 3 bases; bases with no gene match: 3. The clonotype comes from a human donor in good health. The chain carries TRBV5-1 and TRBJ1-1; 7 bases line up with TRBD1. The sample was PBMCs. DNA of the CDR3: TGCGCCAGCAGCTCGGGACAGCCGAACACTGAAGCTTTCTTT. The encoded protein is CASSSGQPNTEAFF.